Below, 4 T cell receptor beta chains from the same sample are listed, as sequenced in a study of cytomegalovirus exposure and HLA in healthy donors. Produced via immunoSEQ multiplex PCR; TCRdb's table is partial and in-frame only. The sample contains 150,000 to 200,000 clones, roughly 89% of which appear only once. Sequenced material: PBMCs. The receptor set was obtained from a woman under 30 in good health and CMV-seropositive.

The table lists this clone with a count of one. The CDR3 protein is CASSSASGNTIYF. DNA of the CDR3: TGTGCCAGCAGCAGCGCCTCTGGAAACACCATATATTTT. The chain carries TRBV11-3 and TRBJ1-3; D not certain. Germline V gives CDR1 SGHNT, CDR2 YENEEA. The CDR3 is 13 residues long. Trimming took 5 bases from V and 0 from J, leaving 5 bases between them.

The rearrangement uses TRBV7-3 and TRBJ2-1, with a possible D match to TRBD1 (6 bases). Germline CDR1 is SGHTA and CDR2 is FQGTGA. V was shortened by 4 bases and J by 8 bases, with 18 bases between the two germline ends. The length of the CDR3 is 15 residues. As DNA, the CDR3 is TGTGCCAGCAGCTCCATGCCCGGACAGTCCGATGAGCAGTTCTTC. Residues: CASSSMPGQSDEQFF.

The rearrangement uses TRBV4-1 and TRBJ1-5; 7 nucleotides align to TRBD1. V lost 4 bases and J lost 0; bases outside the gene matches: 3. Germline V gene lookup returns CDR1 MGHRA and CDR2 YSYEKL. The CDR3 covers 15 residues. The CDR3 protein is CASSPGQVSNQPQHF. CDR3 nucleotides: TGCGCCAGCAGCCCAGGACAGGTTAGCAATCAGCCCCAGCATTTT.

The rearrangement uses TRBV27 and TRBJ2-1; the D gene is possibly TRBD1 (6 bases). This CDR3 spans 14 amino acids. V was pared by 5 bases and J by 8 bases, with 16 bases between. Per the germline V gene, CDR1 is MNHEY and CDR2 is SMNVEV (reference sequence). The DNA of the CDR3 is TGTGCCAGCAGTCAGGTCAACAGGGACCATGAGCAGTTCTTC. Encoded protein: CASSQVNRDHEQFF.